These T cell receptor beta chains were read from a single sample in a study of T cell responses to AZD1222 COVID-19 vaccine. TCRdb's copy holds only in-frame clones and misses some; the assay was immunoSEQ multiplex PCR. The profile covers 150,000 or so clones, with roughly 87% appearing a single time and less than 6.5% taken by the ten largest. The sequencing here drew on peripheral blood, taken 28 days after the second AZD1222 dose. These receptors all come from an adult who received the AZD1222 COVID-19 vaccine. The CDR3 runs from the conserved cysteine through the conserved F or W. Fields, in order: clone size, J gene, V gene, CDR3 length, CDR3 protein. Size is omitted from some rows. Given values are once, few, many or a class for expanded clones.

. | TRBJ2-3 | TRBV5-1 | 16 | CASSLLSGTSTDTQYF
. | TRBJ1-5 | TRBV6-1 | 14 | CASSEALSNQPQHF
. | TRBJ1-4 | TRBV7-2 | 14 | CASSFGQGNEKLFF
. | TRBJ2-2 | TRBV6-4 | 15 | CASRDLAGGPGELFF
. | TRBJ1-6 | TRBV19 | 12 | CASSSEGGPLHF
. | TRBJ1-6 | TRBV5-5 | 14 | CASSQEGNNSPLHF
once | TRBJ1-3 | TRBV29-1 | 15 | CSVGTDTNSGNTIYF
. | TRBJ2-7 | TRBV18 | 13 | CASSLSDPNEQYF
. | TRBJ1-1 | TRBV9 | 15 | CASSVGTGDNTEAFF
. | TRBJ1-2 | TRBV18 | 15 | CASSPLRQGVYGYTF
once | TRBJ1-4 | TRBV7-9 | 14 | CASSLQQGGEKLFF
. | TRBJ1-2 | TRBV28 | 12 | CASRFRDTDHTF
once | TRBJ2-3 | TRBV4-1 | 15 | CASSQDRGYTDTQYF
. | TRBJ1-2 | TRBV30 | 12 | CAWSPGIYGYTF
. | TRBJ2-5 | TRBV19 | 13 | CASSIWGQETQYF
. | TRBJ1-4 | TRBV18 | 18 | CASSPYRGKEATNEKLFF
. | TRBJ1-5 | TRBV28 | 17 | CASSSSFTGEGNQPQHF
. | TRBJ2-7 | TRBV4-3 | 15 | CASSQDMSGMREQYF
. | TRBJ1-3 | TRBV6-6 | 14 | CASSLTGYGNTIYF
. | TRBJ1-5 | TRBV28 | 14 | CASNLDRANQPQHF
. | TRBJ2-3 | TRBV25-1 | 13 | CASSVRDWDTQYF
. | TRBJ2-2 | TRBV3-1/TRBV3-2 | 16 | CASRKVGTGHTGELFF
. | TRBJ2-1 | TRBV30 | 11 | CAWSGKNEQFF
. | TRBJ1-3 | TRBV6-5 | 15 | CAGKTGANSGNTIYF
. | TRBJ1-1 | TRBV7-2 | 14 | CASSLNPELKKAFF
. | TRBJ2-3 | TRBV4-1 | 13 | CASSRLGTDTQYF
. | TRBJ1-5 | TRBV7-9 | 14 | CASSGAASNQPQHF
. | TRBJ2-1 | TRBV7-9 | 19 | CASSPGRLAGGRSYNEQFF
. | TRBJ2-1 | TRBV30 | 13 | CAWSTSISNEQFF
. | TRBJ1-5 | TRBV27 | 16 | CASSPEQGTWDQPQHF